This TCR beta chain appears in the sequencing data of a study of T cells after yellow fever vaccination. Overall study findings and caveats: Boosting was followed by the reappearance of most primary-vaccination clones (less than 98% CD4, 88% CD8). A weaker secondary response peaked on day 5, the primary on day 15.

The TCR cDNA carried a universal primer site and UMIs from 5'RACE template switching. Using its own MiXCR run on the 5' RACE reads, TCRdb lists one record per CDR3 protein. The data contain around 29,000 distinct CDR3 sequences, about 6% of them singletons. Trimming pared 1 base from V and 8 bases from J, leaving 17 bases between. CDR1 and CDR2 from the germline V gene are SGHTA and FQGNSA. The CDR3 is made up of 16 amino acids. This clonotype was observed at least ten times. The chain joins TRBV7-2 to TRBJ2-2, with a possible D match to TRBD2 (5 bases). Here the sequenced sample was PBMCs, either bulk or a sorted T-cell subset (CD4+, CD8+, memory, or dextramer-sorted; not recorded which), taken on the day of the yellow fever booster vaccination. This clonotype originated in a man aged 25-45 years who received the YFV17D yellow fever vaccine. In DNA, the CDR3 is TGTGCCAGCAGCTTAGTCATTGGAGCGGTGCGGGGGGAGCTGTTTTTT. Translation: CASSLVIGAVRGELFF.